This entry lists 5 T cell receptor beta chains sequenced from one sample in a study of OX40 agonist ivuxolimab in advanced cancers. Assay: immunoSEQ multiplex PCR; the TCRdb copy retains only in-frame clones and omits some. The table shows under 85,000 clones, with 85% to 95% occurring only once. The specimen comprised CD4+ or CD8+ T cells sorted from blood, sampled in a trial of the OX40 agonist ivuxolimab. The receptors derive from an adult with an advanced solid tumor such as melanoma, head and neck, liver or kidney cancer.

This chain connects TRBV6-5 to TRBJ2-1, with 9 bases matching TRBD2. Germline values: CDR1 MNHEY, CDR2 SVGAGI. V lost 7 bases, J lost 7 bases, and 11 bases stayed unmatched. This CDR3 contains 15 residues. Here the CDR3 reads CASTKIGTSLNEQFF. The CDR3 DNA reads TGTGCCAGCACCAAAATCGGGACTAGCCTAAATGAGCAGTTCTTC.

The chain couples TRBV5-1 to TRBJ2-7; D tentatively reads TRBD1 or TRBD2 (6 bases each). Trimming took 6 bases from V and 4 from J, leaving 17 bases between them. CDR1 and CDR2 (germline): SGHRS, YFSETQ. There are 14 residues in the CDR3. The CDR3 sequence is CASTPGVRGYEQYF. The DNA of the CDR3 is TGCGCCAGCACCCCGGGAGTCAGGGGATACGAGCAGTACTTC. Variable domain in full (rest from reference TRBV5-1 and TRBJ2-7): KAGVTQTPRYLIKTRGQQVTLSCSPISGHRSVSWYQQTPGQGLQFLFEYFSETQRNKGNFPGRFSGRQFSNSRSEMNVSTLELGDSALYLCASTPGVRGYEQYFGPGTRLTVT.

The V and J genes are TRBV7-2 and TRBJ2-7, with D tentatively TRBD2 (6 bases). Germline values: CDR1 SGHTA, CDR2 FQGNSA. This CDR3 comprises 15 residues. V dropped 1 base and J dropped 5 bases, with 15 bases sitting between them. The CDR3 loop reads CASSLVSGRHHEQYF. As DNA, the CDR3 is TGTGCCAGCAGCTTAGTCTCCGGGAGACACCACGAGCAGTACTTC.

The chain has TRBV20-1 and TRBJ2-1; D ambiguous. CDR1 and CDR2 from the germline V gene are DFQATT and SNEGSKA (reference sequence). V gave up 1 base and J gave up 8 bases, with 3 bases separating them. The CDR3 has 10 residues. CDR3 sequence: CSARADEQFF. For the CDR3, the DNA is TGCAGTGCTAGAGCGGATGAGCAGTTCTTC.

The J gene is TRBJ2-1, the V gene TRBV12-5; D is unresolved. Germline values: CDR1 LGHNT, CDR2 FRNRAP. V dropped 1 base and J dropped 6 bases, with 7 bases sitting between them. The CDR3 sequence is 13 residues long. CDR3 region: CASGLANSNEQFF. The CDR3 DNA reads as TGTGCTAGTGGTTTGGCAAATTCCAATGAGCAGTTCTTC.